This T cell receptor (beta chain) came from a study of blood T cells in healthy people across ages. Overall study results and limits: Long-lived donors had more naive CD4+ cells and higher diversity than aged donors.

Germline V gives CDR1 MNHEY, CDR2 SMNVEV (reference sequence). The CDR3 is 14 amino acids. The ends were cut back, 4 bases at V and 4 bases at J, with 13 bases in the middle. With regard to this clonotype: Its specificity is not known.

For the second PCR, which ran for 7 to 11 cycles, a sample-barcoded 5' primer and a J-beta primer mix were used. Every molecule of cDNA carried a tag from a template-switch adaptor with 12 random nucleotides. TCRdb ran MiXCR on the 5' RACE reads and lists one entry per CDR3 protein. Among about 1,400,000 distinct CDR3 sequences, around 59% were seen once, and the ten largest hold 6.5% to 8.5%. Isolated per sample were at least 7 million PBMCs. This clonotype originated in a young man in good health. V usage is TRBV27 and J usage is TRBJ1-2; D is ambiguous. Sequencing was performed on blood. CDR3 DNA: TGTGCCAGCAGTTATGAGGGCTCGGGCTATGGCTACACCTTC. Encoded protein: CASSYEGSGYGYTF.